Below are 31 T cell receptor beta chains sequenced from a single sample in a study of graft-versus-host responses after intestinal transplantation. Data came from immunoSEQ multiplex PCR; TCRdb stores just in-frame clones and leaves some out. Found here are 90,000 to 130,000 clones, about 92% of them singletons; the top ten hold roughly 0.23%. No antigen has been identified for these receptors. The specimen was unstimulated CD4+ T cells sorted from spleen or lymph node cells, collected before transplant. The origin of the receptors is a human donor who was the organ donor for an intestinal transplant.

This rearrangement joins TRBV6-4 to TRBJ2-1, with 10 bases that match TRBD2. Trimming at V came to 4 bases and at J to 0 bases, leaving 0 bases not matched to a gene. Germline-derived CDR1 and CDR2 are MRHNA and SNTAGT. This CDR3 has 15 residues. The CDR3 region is CASSGTSGSYNEQFF. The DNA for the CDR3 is TGTGCCAGCAGTGGGACTAGCGGCTCCTACAATGAGCAGTTCTTC.

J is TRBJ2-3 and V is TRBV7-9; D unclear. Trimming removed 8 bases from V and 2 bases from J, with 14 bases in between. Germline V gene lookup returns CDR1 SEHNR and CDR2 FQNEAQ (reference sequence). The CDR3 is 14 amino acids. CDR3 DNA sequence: TGTGCCAGCCTCCTGGCGGTCAACACAGATACGCAGTATTTT. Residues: CASLLAVNTDTQYF.

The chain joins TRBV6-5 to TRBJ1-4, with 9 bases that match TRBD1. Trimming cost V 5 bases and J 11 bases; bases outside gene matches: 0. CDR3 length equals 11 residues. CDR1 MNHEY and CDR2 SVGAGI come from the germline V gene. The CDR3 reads CASSDRGKLFF. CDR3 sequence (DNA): TGTGCCAGCAGTGACAGGGGGAAACTGTTTTTT.

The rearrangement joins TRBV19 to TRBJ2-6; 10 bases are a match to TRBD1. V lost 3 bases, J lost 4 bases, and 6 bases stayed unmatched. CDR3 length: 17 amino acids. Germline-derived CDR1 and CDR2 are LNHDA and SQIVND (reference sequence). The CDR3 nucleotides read TGTGCCAGTAGTATGGGACAGGGGAGGTCCGGGGCCAACGTCCTGACTTTC. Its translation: CASSMGQGRSGANVLTF.

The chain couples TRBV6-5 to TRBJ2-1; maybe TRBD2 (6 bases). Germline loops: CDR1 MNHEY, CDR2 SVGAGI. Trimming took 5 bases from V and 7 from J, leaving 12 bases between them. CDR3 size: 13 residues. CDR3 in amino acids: CASSAGLRNEQFF. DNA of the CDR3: TGTGCCAGCAGTGCGGGACTTAGGAATGAGCAGTTCTTC.

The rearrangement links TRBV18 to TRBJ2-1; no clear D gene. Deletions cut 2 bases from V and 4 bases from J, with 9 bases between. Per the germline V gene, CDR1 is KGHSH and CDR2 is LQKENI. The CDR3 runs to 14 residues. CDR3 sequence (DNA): TGTGCCAGCTCACCAATCCTAGATTACAATGAGCAGTTCTTC. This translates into CASSPILDYNEQFF.

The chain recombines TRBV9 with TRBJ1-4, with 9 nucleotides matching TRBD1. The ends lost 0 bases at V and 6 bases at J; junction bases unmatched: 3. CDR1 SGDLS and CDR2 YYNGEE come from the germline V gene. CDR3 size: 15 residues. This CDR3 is CASSVAGQGYEKLFF. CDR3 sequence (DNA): TGTGCCAGCAGCGTAGCGGGACAGGGATATGAAAAACTGTTTTTT. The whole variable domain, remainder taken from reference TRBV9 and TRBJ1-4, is DSGVTQTPKHLITATGQRVTLRCSPRSGDLSVYWYQQSLDQGLQFLIQYYNGEERAKGNILERFSAQQFPDLHSELNLSSLELGDSALYFCASSVAGQGYEKLFFGSGTQLSVL.

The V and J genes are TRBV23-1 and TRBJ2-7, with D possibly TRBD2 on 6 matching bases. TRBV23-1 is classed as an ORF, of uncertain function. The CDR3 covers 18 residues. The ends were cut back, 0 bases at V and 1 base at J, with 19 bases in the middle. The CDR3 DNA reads TGCGCCAGCAGTCAATCTCAAAAATTAGAGCGGGCGTCCTACGAGCAGTACTTC. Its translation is CASSQSQKLERASYEQYF.

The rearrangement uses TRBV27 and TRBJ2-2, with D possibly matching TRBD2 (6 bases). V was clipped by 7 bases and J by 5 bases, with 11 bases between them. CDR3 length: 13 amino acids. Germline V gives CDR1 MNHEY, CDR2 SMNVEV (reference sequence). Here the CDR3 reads CASTGRETGELFF. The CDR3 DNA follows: TGTGCCAGCACTGGGCGGGAAACCGGGGAGCTGTTTTTT.

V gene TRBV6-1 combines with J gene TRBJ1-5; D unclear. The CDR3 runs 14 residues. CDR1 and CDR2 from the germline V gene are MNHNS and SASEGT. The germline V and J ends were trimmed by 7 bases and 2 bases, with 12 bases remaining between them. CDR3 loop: CASKGMEGNQPQHF. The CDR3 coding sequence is TGTGCCAGCAAGGGAATGGAGGGCAATCAGCCCCAGCATTTT.

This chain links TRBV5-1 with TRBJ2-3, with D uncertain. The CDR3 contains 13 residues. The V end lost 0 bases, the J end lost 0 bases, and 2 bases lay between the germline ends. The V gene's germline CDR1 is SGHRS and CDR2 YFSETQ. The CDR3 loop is CASSLDSTDTQYF. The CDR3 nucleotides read TGCGCCAGCAGCTTGGACAGCACAGATACGCAGTATTTT.

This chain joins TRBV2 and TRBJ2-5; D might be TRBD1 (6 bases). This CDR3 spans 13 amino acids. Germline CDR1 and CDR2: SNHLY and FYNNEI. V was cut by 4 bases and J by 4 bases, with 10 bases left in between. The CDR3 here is CASSGGRGETQYF. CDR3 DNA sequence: TGTGCCAGCAGTGGGGGCAGGGGAGAGACCCAGTACTTC.

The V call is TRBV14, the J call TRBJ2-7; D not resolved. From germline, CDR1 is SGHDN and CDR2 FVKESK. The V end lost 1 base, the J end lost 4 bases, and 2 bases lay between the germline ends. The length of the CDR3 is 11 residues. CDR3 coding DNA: TGTGCCAGCAGCCAAGGTTACGAGCAGTACTTC. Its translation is CASSQGYEQYF. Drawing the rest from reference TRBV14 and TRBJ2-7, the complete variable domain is EAGVTQFPSHSVIEKGQTVTLRCDPISGHDNLYWYRRVMGKEIKFLLHFVKESKQDESGMPNNRFLAERTGGTYSTLKVQPAELEDSGVYFCASSQGYEQYFGPGTRLTVT.

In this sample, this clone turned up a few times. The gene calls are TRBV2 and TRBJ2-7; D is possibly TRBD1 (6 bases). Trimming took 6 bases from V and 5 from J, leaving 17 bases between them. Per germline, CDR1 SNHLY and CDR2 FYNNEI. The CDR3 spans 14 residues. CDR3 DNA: TGTGCCAGCAGACGAACAGGGATTGGAAACGAGCAGTACTTC. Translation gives CASRRTGIGNEQYF.

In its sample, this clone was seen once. The CDR3 protein is CAWSVDSNYGYTF. For the CDR3, the DNA is TGTGCCTGGAGTGTAGACAGCAACTATGGCTACACCTTC. This chain links TRBV30 with TRBJ1-2; TRBD1 might be the D (5 bases). Trimming took off 0 bases at V and 2 bases at J, with 7 bases between the two ends. The germline gives CDR1 GTSNPN, CDR2 SVGIG (reference sequence). CDR3 length: 13 amino acids.

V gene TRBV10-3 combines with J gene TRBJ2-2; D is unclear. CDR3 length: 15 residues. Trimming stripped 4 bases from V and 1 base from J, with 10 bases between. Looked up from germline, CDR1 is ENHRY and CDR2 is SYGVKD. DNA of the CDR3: TGTGCCATCAGTGGGGCAGCTTTGAACACCGGGGAGCTGTTTTTT. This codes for CAISGAALNTGELFF.

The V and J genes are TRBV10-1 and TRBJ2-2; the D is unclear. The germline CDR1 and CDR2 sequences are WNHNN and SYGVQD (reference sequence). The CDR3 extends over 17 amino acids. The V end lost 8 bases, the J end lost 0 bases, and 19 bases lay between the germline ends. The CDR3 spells CASSNGIGAPNTGELFF. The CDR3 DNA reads TGCGCCAGCTCAAATGGGATCGGCGCACCGAACACCGGGGAGCTGTTTTTT.

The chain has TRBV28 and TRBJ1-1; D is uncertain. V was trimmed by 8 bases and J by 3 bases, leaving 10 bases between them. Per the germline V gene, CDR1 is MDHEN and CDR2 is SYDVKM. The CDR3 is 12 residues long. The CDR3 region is CASSAPHTEAFF. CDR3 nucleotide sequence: TGTGCCAGCTCTGCGCCCCACACTGAAGCTTTCTTT. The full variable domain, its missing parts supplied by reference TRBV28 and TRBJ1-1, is DVKVTQSSRYLVKRTGEKVFLECVQDMDHENMFWYRQDPGLGLRLIYFSYDVKMKEKGDIPEGYSVSREKKERFSLILESASTNQTSMYLCASSAPHTEAFFGQGTRLTVV.

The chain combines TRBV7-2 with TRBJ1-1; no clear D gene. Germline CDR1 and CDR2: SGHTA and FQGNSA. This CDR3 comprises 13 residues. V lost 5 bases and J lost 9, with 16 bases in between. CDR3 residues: CASSLTGINKAFF. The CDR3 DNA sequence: TGTGCCAGCAGCCTAACCGGTATCAATAAAGCTTTCTTT.

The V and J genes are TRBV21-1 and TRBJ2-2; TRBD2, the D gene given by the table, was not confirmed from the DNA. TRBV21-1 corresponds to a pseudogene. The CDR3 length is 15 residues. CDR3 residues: CAKSSGSENTGELFF. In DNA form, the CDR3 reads TGTGCCAAGTCTAGCGGGAGCGAGAACACCGGGGAGCTGTTTTTT.

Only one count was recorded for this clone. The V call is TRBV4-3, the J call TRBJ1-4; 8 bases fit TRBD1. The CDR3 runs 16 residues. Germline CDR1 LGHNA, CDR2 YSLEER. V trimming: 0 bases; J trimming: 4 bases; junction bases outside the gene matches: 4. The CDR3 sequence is CASSQDEDRDNEKLFF. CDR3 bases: TGCGCCAGCAGCCAAGATGAGGACAGGGATAATGAAAAACTGTTTTTT.

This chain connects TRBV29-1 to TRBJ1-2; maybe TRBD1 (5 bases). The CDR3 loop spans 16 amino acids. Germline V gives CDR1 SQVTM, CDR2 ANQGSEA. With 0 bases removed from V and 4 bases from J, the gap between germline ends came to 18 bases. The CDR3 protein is CSVEDFPDRFPYGYTF. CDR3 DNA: TGCAGCGTTGAAGACTTTCCCGACAGATTTCCCTATGGCTACACCTTC.

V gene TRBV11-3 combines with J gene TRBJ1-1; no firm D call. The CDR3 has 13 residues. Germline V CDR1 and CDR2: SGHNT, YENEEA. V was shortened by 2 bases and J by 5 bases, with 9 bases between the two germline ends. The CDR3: CASSLYPGTEAFF. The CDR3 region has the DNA TGTGCCAGCAGCTTATACCCAGGAACTGAAGCTTTCTTT. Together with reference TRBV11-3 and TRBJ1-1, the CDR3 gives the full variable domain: EAGVVQSPRYKIIEKKQPVAFWCNPISGHNTLYWYLQNLGQGPELLIRYENEEAVDDSQLPKDRFSAERLKGVDSTLKIQPAELGDSAVYLCASSLYPGTEAFFGQGTRLTVV.

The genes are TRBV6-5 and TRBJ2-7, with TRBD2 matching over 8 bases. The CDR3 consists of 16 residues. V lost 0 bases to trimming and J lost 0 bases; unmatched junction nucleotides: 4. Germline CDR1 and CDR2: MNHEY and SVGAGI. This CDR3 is CASSYSKSGSSYEQYF. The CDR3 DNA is TGTGCCAGCAGTTACTCGAAGAGCGGGAGCTCCTACGAGCAGTACTTC.

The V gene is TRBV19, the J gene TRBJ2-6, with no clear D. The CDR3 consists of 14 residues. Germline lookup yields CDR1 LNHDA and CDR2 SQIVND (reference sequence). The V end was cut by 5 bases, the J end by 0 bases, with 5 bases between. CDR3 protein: CASSSRSGANVLTF. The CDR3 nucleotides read TGTGCCAGTAGTTCGCGCTCTGGGGCCAACGTCCTGACTTTC. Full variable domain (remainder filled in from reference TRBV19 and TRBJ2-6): DGGITQSPKYLFRKEGQNVTLSCEQNLNHDAMYWYRQDPGQGLRLIYYSQIVNDFQKGDIAEGYSVSREKKESFPLTVTSAQKNPTAFYLCASSSRSGANVLTFGAGSRLTVL.

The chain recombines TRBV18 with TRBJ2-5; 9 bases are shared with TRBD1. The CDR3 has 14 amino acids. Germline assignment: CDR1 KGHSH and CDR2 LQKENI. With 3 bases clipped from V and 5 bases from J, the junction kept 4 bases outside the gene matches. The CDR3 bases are TGTGCCAGCTCACCGCGGACAGGGGAGGAGACCCAGTACTTC. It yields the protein CASSPRTGEETQYF.

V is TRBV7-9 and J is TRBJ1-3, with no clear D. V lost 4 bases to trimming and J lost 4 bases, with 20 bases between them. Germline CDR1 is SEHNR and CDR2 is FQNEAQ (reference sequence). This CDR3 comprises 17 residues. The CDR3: CASSSAASTKAGNTIYF. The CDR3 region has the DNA TGTGCCAGCAGCTCCGCGGCCTCAACCAAGGCGGGAAACACCATATATTTT.

The CDR3 DNA reads as TGTGCCAGCAGCTTCAGGGAAAGCAATCAGCCCCAGCATTTT. Encoded protein: CASSFRESNQPQHF. The chain recombines TRBV6-1 with TRBJ1-5; D perhaps matches TRBD1 (5 bases). Germline V lookup: CDR1 MNHNS, CDR2 SASEGT. This CDR3 is 14 amino acids long. The germline V and J ends were trimmed by 6 bases and 1 base, with 10 bases remaining between them.

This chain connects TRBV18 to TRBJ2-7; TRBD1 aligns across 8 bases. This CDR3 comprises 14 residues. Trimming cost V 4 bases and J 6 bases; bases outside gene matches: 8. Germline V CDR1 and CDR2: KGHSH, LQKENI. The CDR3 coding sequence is TGTGCCAGCTCACAACACACAGGGGGGCTCGAGCAGTACTTC. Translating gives CASSQHTGGLEQYF.

The chain's CDR3 is CSVEDRGLLEQYF. Written as DNA, the CDR3 is TGCAGCGTTGAAGATAGGGGGCTACTCGAGCAGTACTTC. The V gene is TRBV29-1, the J gene TRBJ2-7, with 7 nucleotides matching TRBD1. The CDR3 spans 13 residues. Trimming at V came to 0 bases and at J to 6 bases, leaving 5 bases not matched to a gene. Germline CDR1 SQVTM, CDR2 ANQGSEA.

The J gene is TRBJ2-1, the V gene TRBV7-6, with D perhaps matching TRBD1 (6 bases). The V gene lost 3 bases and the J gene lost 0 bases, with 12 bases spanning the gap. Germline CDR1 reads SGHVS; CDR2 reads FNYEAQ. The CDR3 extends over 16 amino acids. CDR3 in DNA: TGTGCCAGCAGCTTTAAGACAGGCCTCTCCTACAATGAGCAGTTCTTC. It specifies CASSFKTGLSYNEQFF.